A selection of T cell receptor beta chains follows, all from one sample in a study of blood T cells in healthy people across ages. MiXCR, applied by TCRdb to the 5' RACE reads, yields one record per CDR3 protein. The table includes around 970,000 distinct CDR3 sequences, roughly 51% detected once. Sequencing was performed on blood. The receptors derive from a woman aged 55-69 years in good health. CDR3s include the opening cysteine and the closing phenylalanine or tryptophan. The D gene is left open where the match is weak. Expanded clones get a size class; other rows say once, few or many, or leave the size out.

abundance: NA
j_gene: TRBJ1-2
v_gene: TRBV5-1
d_gene: TRBD1
CDR3nt: TGCGCCAGCAGCACAACAAGGACAGGAACCAACTATGGCTACACCTTC
CDR3aa: CASSTTRTGTNYGYTF

abundance: NA
j_gene: TRBJ2-3
v_gene: TRBV28
d_gene: TRBD2
CDR3nt: TGTGCCAGCAGTCCAACCTTGACTAGCGGGAGGGATACGCAGTATTTT
CDR3aa: CASSPTLTSGRDTQYF

abundance: NA
j_gene: TRBJ2-2
v_gene: TRBV21-1
d_gene: NA
CDR3nt: TGTGCCAGCAGCAAAGCTAGTCTAGTGCACACCGGGGAGCTGTTTTTT
CDR3aa: CASSKASLVHTGELFF

abundance: NA
j_gene: TRBJ2-3
v_gene: TRBV28
d_gene: TRBD2
CDR3nt: TGTGCCTCGCGGGGGGCCCAACGCACAGATACGCAGTATTTT
CDR3aa: CASRGAQRTDTQYF

abundance: NA
j_gene: TRBJ2-7
v_gene: TRBV29-1
d_gene: NA
CDR3nt: TGCAGCGTTGAAAACAACTACGAGCAGTACTTC
CDR3aa: CSVENNYEQYF

abundance: NA
j_gene: TRBJ1-5
v_gene: TRBV5-1
d_gene: NA
CDR3nt: TGCGCCAGCAGCTTGGCTGGGACTAGCAATCAGCCCCAGCATTTT
CDR3aa: CASSLAGTSNQPQHF

abundance: few
j_gene: TRBJ2-3
v_gene: TRBV20-1
d_gene: NA
CDR3nt: TGCAGTGCTCCACTACCGGATCGGGCAGATACGCAGTATTTT
CDR3aa: CSAPLPDRADTQYF

abundance: NA
j_gene: TRBJ2-1
v_gene: TRBV20-1
d_gene: NA
CDR3nt: TGCAGTGCTTTACGCAGGACGGCCTACTACGAGCAGTTCTTC
CDR3aa: CSALRRTAYYEQFF

abundance: NA
j_gene: TRBJ1-4
v_gene: TRBV4-1
d_gene: NA
CDR3nt: TGCGCCAGCAGCCAAGGACAGCTTAATGAAAAACTGTTTTTT
CDR3aa: CASSQGQLNEKLFF

abundance: NA
j_gene: TRBJ1-2
v_gene: TRBV20-1
d_gene: NA
CDR3nt: TGCGGTGCTAGCCCGACGGACAACTATGGCTACACCTTC
CDR3aa: CGASPTDNYGYTF

abundance: NA
j_gene: TRBJ2-1
v_gene: TRBV7-3
d_gene: TRBD2
CDR3nt: TGTGCCAGCAGTCCCTCTGGTATGGTAGCGGGAGTAAATGAGCAGTTCTTC
CDR3aa: CASSPSGMVAGVNEQFF

abundance: NA
j_gene: TRBJ1-6
v_gene: TRBV27
d_gene: NA
CDR3nt: TGTGCCAGCAGTTTATCGGGGCTATCGAATTCACCCCTCCACTTT
CDR3aa: CASSLSGLSNSPLHF

abundance: few
j_gene: TRBJ2-5
v_gene: TRBV11-3
d_gene: NA
CDR3nt: TGTGCCAGCAGCAAGGAACGGTGGGAGACCCAGTACTTC
CDR3aa: CASSKERWETQYF

abundance: NA
j_gene: TRBJ2-6
v_gene: TRBV6-5
d_gene: NA
CDR3nt: TGTGCCACTAAGGACCCTAGCGGGGCCAACGTCCTGACTTTC
CDR3aa: CATKDPSGANVLTF

abundance: once
j_gene: TRBJ1-2
v_gene: TRBV5-1
d_gene: TRBD1
CDR3nt: TGCGCCAGCAGGCAGGACAGGGCCGGTGCCCTCGCGTATGGCTACACCTTC
CDR3aa: CASRQDRAGALAYGYTF

abundance: NA
j_gene: TRBJ2-3
v_gene: TRBV3-1
d_gene: NA
CDR3nt: TGTGCCAGCAGCGACCCAGCAGTAAGCACAGATACGCAGTATTTT
CDR3aa: CASSDPAVSTDTQYF

abundance: NA
j_gene: TRBJ1-2
v_gene: TRBV7-2
d_gene: NA
CDR3nt: TGTGCCAGCAGCCCCGCTGGGGCGGACTATGGCTACACCTTC
CDR3aa: CASSPAGADYGYTF

abundance: NA
j_gene: TRBJ2-3
v_gene: TRBV7-2
d_gene: TRBD2
CDR3nt: TGTGCCAGCAGTCCTGGGACTAGCGGGAGTGGTACAGATACGCAGTATTTT
CDR3aa: CASSPGTSGSGTDTQYF

abundance: NA
j_gene: TRBJ1-6
v_gene: TRBV2
d_gene: NA
CDR3nt: TGTGCCAGCAGCCAACAGGGTGCTCGATTTTCACCCCTCCACTTT
CDR3aa: CASSQQGARFSPLHF

abundance: few
j_gene: TRBJ2-7
v_gene: TRBV5-1
d_gene: TRBD2
CDR3nt: TGCGCCAGCAGCTGGGGGACAGAACTAGCGGGAGTCTACCCCTACGAGCAGTACTTC
CDR3aa: CASSWGTELAGVYPYEQYF

abundance: many
j_gene: TRBJ2-3
v_gene: TRBV28
d_gene: NA
CDR3nt: TGTGCCAGCAGTTCTCGGGCGTTTACAGATACGCAGTATTTT
CDR3aa: CASSSRAFTDTQYF

abundance: NA
j_gene: TRBJ2-1
v_gene: TRBV14
d_gene: NA
CDR3nt: TGTGCCAGCAGCCAAGTAGGTGGAGGTTACAATGAGCAGTTCTTC
CDR3aa: CASSQVGGGYNEQFF

abundance: NA
j_gene: TRBJ2-1
v_gene: TRBV20-1
d_gene: TRBD2
CDR3nt: TGCAGTGCTAGAGACATTGGGGCTAGCGGGAGGTCAAGCTCCTACAATGAGCAGTTCTTC
CDR3aa: CSARDIGASGRSSSYNEQFF

abundance: NA
j_gene: TRBJ1-4
v_gene: TRBV28
d_gene: NA
CDR3nt: TGTGCCAGCAGTCTCCGACAGGTGCAAGGGGAAAAACTGTTTTTT
CDR3aa: CASSLRQVQGEKLFF

abundance: NA
j_gene: TRBJ2-6
v_gene: TRBV6-1
d_gene: TRBD1
CDR3nt: TGTGCCAGCAGTCCATCGGGACAGGTTCCTGCCTCTGGGGCCAACGTCCTGACTTTC
CDR3aa: CASSPSGQVPASGANVLTF

abundance: few
j_gene: TRBJ2-7
v_gene: TRBV25-1
d_gene: TRBD2
CDR3nt: TGTGCCAGCAACCCGGGACTAGGAGGTCACGAGCAGTACTTC
CDR3aa: CASNPGLGGHEQYF

abundance: few
j_gene: TRBJ2-4
v_gene: TRBV20-1
d_gene: NA
CDR3nt: TGCAGTGGCAGGGACGACAAAAACATTCAGTACTTC
CDR3aa: CSGRDDKNIQYF

abundance: NA
j_gene: TRBJ2-3
v_gene: TRBV20-1
d_gene: NA
CDR3nt: TGCAGTGCTAGTAAGACGGACCCTAGCACAGATACGCAGTATTTT
CDR3aa: CSASKTDPSTDTQYF

abundance: NA
j_gene: TRBJ1-1
v_gene: TRBV7-9
d_gene: TRBD1
CDR3nt: TGTGCCAGCAGCCCGATCATCGTTGGGACAGGGAAGAACACTGAAGCTTTCTTT
CDR3aa: CASSPIIVGTGKNTEAFF

abundance: NA
j_gene: TRBJ2-7
v_gene: TRBV3-1
d_gene: NA
CDR3nt: TGTGCCAGCAGCCAAGGGCGACCCAGCTCCTACGAGCAGTACTTC
CDR3aa: CASSQGRPSSYEQYF

abundance: few
j_gene: TRBJ2-7
v_gene: TRBV3-1
d_gene: TRBD2
CDR3nt: TGTGCCAGCAGCCCTCGGGGGGGTTGGGAGCAGTACTTC
CDR3aa: CASSPRGGWEQYF

abundance: NA
j_gene: TRBJ2-7
v_gene: TRBV21-1
d_gene: NA
CDR3nt: TGTGCCAGCAGCAAATGGCATATTGGGCAGTACTTC
CDR3aa: CASSKWHIGQYF

abundance: NA
j_gene: TRBJ2-1
v_gene: TRBV28
d_gene: NA
CDR3nt: TGTACCAGCAGTCCGTACCGGGACAACCCCTACAATGAGCAGTTCTTC
CDR3aa: CTSSPYRDNPYNEQFF

abundance: NA
j_gene: TRBJ2-5
v_gene: TRBV30
d_gene: NA
CDR3nt: TGTGCCTGGAGTGTGGCGGCCCCCGAGACCCAGTACTTC
CDR3aa: CAWSVAAPETQYF

abundance: NA
j_gene: TRBJ1-1
v_gene: TRBV4-1
d_gene: NA
CDR3nt: TGCGCCAGCAGCCCAGAGAGGGGCACTGAAGCTTTCTTT
CDR3aa: CASSPERGTEAFF

abundance: NA
j_gene: TRBJ2-3
v_gene: TRBV29-1
d_gene: TRBD1
CDR3nt: TGCAGCGTTACAAGGACAGGGAACGAGGAGTATTTT
CDR3aa: CSVTRTGNEEYF